One and the same sample provided the 31 T cell receptor beta chains below, sequenced in a study of cytomegalovirus exposure and HLA in healthy donors. Sequenced by immunoSEQ multiplex PCR; TCRdb stores in-frame clones only, minus some. Of some 69,000 clones listed, roughly 95% were seen once; the top ten hold under 2.5%. What was sequenced was PBMCs. Every receptor here comes from a man aged 18-30 years in good health and CMV-seronegative.

The chain carries TRBV19 and TRBJ1-5; 12 bases map to TRBD1. CDR1 LNHDA and CDR2 SQIVND come from the germline V gene (reference sequence). V dropped 5 bases and J dropped 6; count of bases not matched to a gene: 2. The CDR3 spans 14 residues. CDR3 DNA: TGTGCCAGTAGTGGGGACAGGGGGCGTCAGCCCCAGCATTTT. It translates to CASSGDRGRQPQHF. The full variable domain, completed using reference TRBV19 and TRBJ1-5, is DGGITQSPKYLFRKEGQNVTLSCEQNLNHDAMYWYRQDPGQGLRLIYYSQIVNDFQKGDIAEGYSVSREKKESFPLTVTSAQKNPTAFYLCASSGDRGRQPQHFGDGTRLSIL.

V is TRBV28 and J is TRBJ2-5; 9 bases fit TRBD1. Germline values: CDR1 MDHEN, CDR2 SYDVKM. With V trimmed by 5 bases and J by 1 base, 5 bases remained unmatched. The CDR3 has 15 residues. The CDR3 sequence is CASSRRTGAQETQYF. The CDR3 DNA sequence: TGTGCCAGCAGTCGCCGGACAGGGGCCCAAGAGACCCAGTACTTC. Complete variable domain (other parts from reference TRBV28 and TRBJ2-5): DVKVTQSSRYLVKRTGEKVFLECVQDMDHENMFWYRQDPGLGLRLIYFSYDVKMKEKGDIPEGYSVSREKKERFSLILESASTNQTSMYLCASSRRTGAQETQYFGPGTRLLVL.

The V gene is TRBV7-9, the J gene TRBJ2-4; the D gene is possibly TRBD2 (5 bases). V lost 1 base to trimming and J lost 9 bases, with 13 bases between them. The CDR3 extends over 14 amino acids. CDR1 is SEHNR, CDR2 FQNEAQ, per germline (reference sequence). The DNA for the CDR3 is TGTGCCAGCAGCTTAGAAGGGAGTCTTGGCATTCAGTACTTC. Translated: CASSLEGSLGIQYF.

V and J are TRBV6-5 and TRBJ2-5, with TRBD2 matching 7 bases. In germline, CDR1 is MNHEY, CDR2 SVGAGI. CDR3 length equals 13 residues. The V gene end was trimmed by 6 bases and the J gene end by 5 bases; junction bases not matched to a gene: 6. CDR3 in DNA: TGTGCCAGCAGCCCGAGCGGGACCGAGACCCAGTACTTC. Its translation is CASSPSGTETQYF.

The CDR3 DNA is TGCGCCAGCAGAGTACAGGAGTTCACTGAAGCTTTCTTT. It translates to CASRVQEFTEAFF. The gene calls are TRBV10-2 and TRBJ1-1, with D perhaps matching TRBD1 (5 bases). The CDR3 runs 13 residues. CDR1 and CDR2 from the germline V gene are WSHSY and SAAADI. The V end lost 6 bases, the J end lost 4 bases, and 12 bases lay between the germline ends.

The chain recombines TRBV28 with TRBJ1-2; D is unresolved. Trimming cost V 8 bases and J 1 base, with 11 bases left between them. The CDR3 runs to 13 residues. The germline V gene has CDR1 MDHEN and CDR2 SYDVKM. CDR3 in amino acids: CASSRTINYGYTF. The DNA for the CDR3 is TGTGCCAGCTCCAGGACTATTAACTATGGCTACACCTTC.

The chain employs TRBV6-1 and TRBJ2-7, with D possibly TRBD1 on 5 matching bases. This CDR3 is 13 amino acids long. Germline V gene data show CDR1 as MNHNS and CDR2 as SASEGT. V was cut by 1 base and J by 6 bases, with 10 bases left in between. CDR3 protein: CASSEVQGSEQYF. The CDR3 DNA follows: TGTGCCAGCAGTGAAGTTCAGGGATCCGAGCAGTACTTC.

V gene TRBV19 combines with J gene TRBJ1-4, with D perhaps matching TRBD1 (6 bases). Germline loops: CDR1 LNHDA, CDR2 SQIVND (reference sequence). V lost 3 bases and J 0 bases, leaving 17 bases between the germline ends. The CDR3 sequence is 18 residues long. Here the CDR3 reads CASSIYGTPHATNEKLFF. The CDR3 DNA is TGTGCCAGTAGTATCTACGGGACACCCCATGCAACTAATGAAAAACTGTTTTTT.

This chain links TRBV29-1 with TRBJ2-7; 11 positions agree with TRBD1. CDR3 length equals 12 residues. The V and J ends lost 7 bases and 2 bases, in that order; junction bases with no gene match: 1. The germline V gene has CDR1 SQVTM and CDR2 ANQGSEA. The CDR3 nucleotides are TGCAGCGCGGGACAGGGGGCCTACGAGCAGTACTTC. This translates into CSAGQGAYEQYF.

The chain carries TRBV29-1 and TRBJ1-1, with 7 bases matching TRBD1. V gave up 7 bases and J gave up 5 bases; unmatched junction bases: 7. CDR1 and CDR2 (germline): SQVTM, ANQGSEA. The CDR3 is 12 amino acids. The CDR3: CSAGLRGTEAFF. CDR3 bases: TGCAGCGCCGGGCTCAGGGGGACTGAAGCTTTCTTT.

The rearrangement joins TRBV5-1 to TRBJ1-1; 7 bases line up with TRBD1. J lost 1 base, V lost 3 bases, and 6 bases had no gene match. Looked up from germline, CDR1 is SGHRS and CDR2 is YFSETQ. This CDR3 has 15 amino acids. The CDR3 spells CASSYRGDKNTEAFF. As DNA, the CDR3 is TGCGCCAGCAGCTACAGGGGAGATAAGAACACTGAAGCTTTCTTT.

The chain has TRBV4-2 and TRBJ1-2; 9 nucleotides align to TRBD1. Germline assignment: CDR1 LGHNA and CDR2 YNFKEQ. This CDR3 has 17 amino acids. Trimming cost V 0 bases and J 4 bases; bases outside gene matches: 9. The CDR3, as DNA: TGTGCCAGCAGCCAAGAATGGGACAGGGAGGCGTTCTATGGCTACACCTTC. Protein product: CASSQEWDREAFYGYTF.

The chain carries TRBV7-8 and TRBJ1-1; possible D gene TRBD1, 6 bases. Looked up from germline, CDR1 is SGHVS and CDR2 is FQNEAQ. Trimming pared 5 bases from V and 2 bases from J, leaving 15 bases between. This CDR3 comprises 15 residues. The CDR3 nucleotides read TGTGCCAGCAGCCCAAGGCCAGGGGAAAACACTGAAGCTTTCTTT. As protein: CASSPRPGENTEAFF.

The genes are TRBV2 and TRBJ2-3; the D gene is possibly TRBD2 (6 bases). Germline CDR1 and CDR2: SNHLY and FYNNEI. V dropped 7 bases and J dropped 1 base, with 15 bases sitting between them. The CDR3 runs to 15 residues. The CDR3, as DNA: TGTGCCAGCACAAGTGGAGGGTCCGGCACAGATACGCAGTATTTT. Translation gives CASTSGGSGTDTQYF.

The rearrangement joins TRBV10-1 to TRBJ2-7; maybe TRBD1 (6 bases). The V end was cut by 6 bases, the J end by 1 base, with 10 bases between. Germline CDR1 is WNHNN and CDR2 is SYGVQD (reference sequence). The CDR3 is made up of 13 amino acids. CDR3 residues: CASSADRSYEQYF. The DNA for the CDR3 is TGCGCCAGCAGCGCGGACAGATCCTACGAGCAGTACTTC.

This chain joins TRBV7-9 and TRBJ2-5, with TRBD1 matching 7 bases. CDR1 is SEHNR and CDR2 is FQNEAQ in the germline V gene (reference sequence). The trim removed 5 bases at V and 4 bases at J, leaving 7 bases unmatched. This CDR3 region has 14 residues. The CDR3: CASSGRDRRETQYF. CDR3 coding DNA: TGTGCCAGCAGCGGACGGGACAGACGAGAGACCCAGTACTTC.

This chain joins TRBV25-1 and TRBJ1-4, with 9 bases matching TRBD1. Trimming cost V 2 bases and J 10 bases; bases outside gene matches: 5. Germline CDR1 MGHDK, CDR2 SYGVNS. The CDR3 extends over 14 amino acids. The CDR3 nucleotides are TGTGCCAGCAGTGAACGGACAGGGGAAGGAAAACTGTTTTTT. Its translation: CASSERTGEGKLFF.

The CDR3 sequence is CSADQGYTEAFF. The DNA of the CDR3 is TGCAGCGCTGACCAGGGATACACTGAAGCTTTCTTT. This chain connects TRBV29-1 to TRBJ1-1, with D possibly being TRBD1 (5 bases). Deletions cut 7 bases from V and 3 bases from J, with 12 bases between. Germline V gene lookup returns CDR1 SQVTM and CDR2 ANQGSEA. CDR3 length: 12 amino acids.

V usage is TRBV19 and J usage is TRBJ2-2, with D possibly TRBD1 on 6 matching bases. Per the germline V gene, CDR1 is LNHDA and CDR2 is SQIVND (reference sequence). The CDR3 is 13 residues long. Deletions cut 7 bases from V and 1 base from J, with 7 bases between. CDR3 DNA: TGTGCCAGTAAGACAGGGAACACCGGGGAGCTGTTTTTT. Translation gives CASKTGNTGELFF.

The CDR3 loop is CASSPNTEAFF. In DNA, the CDR3 is TGTGCCAGCAGCCCAAACACTGAAGCTTTCTTT. The genes are TRBV6-6 and TRBJ1-1; D remains ambiguous. Germline CDR1 reads MNHNY; CDR2 reads SVGAGI (reference sequence). Trimming took off 6 bases at V and 2 bases at J, with 4 bases between the two ends. The CDR3 extends over 11 amino acids.

The CDR3 sequence is CASSLRNSDGYTF. The DNA for the CDR3 is TGTGCCAGCAGCCTCAGGAATTCTGATGGCTACACCTTC. This chain joins TRBV7-9 and TRBJ1-2; D is unclear. V was cut by 5 bases and J by 6 bases, with 13 bases left in between. This CDR3 comprises 13 residues. Germline loops: CDR1 SEHNR, CDR2 FQNEAQ (reference sequence).

The V gene is TRBV7-6, the J gene TRBJ2-5, with D possibly being TRBD1 (5 bases). Germline V gene sequence: CDR1 SGHVS, CDR2 FNYEAQ. V lost 2 bases, J lost 3 bases, and 19 bases lay in between. The length of the CDR3 is 17 residues. CDR3 sequence (DNA): TGTGCCAGCAGCTTACTGGATCCAGGGTTCGGTGAAGAGACCCAGTACTTC. Translation gives CASSLLDPGFGEETQYF.

This clone was counted only a few times. The chain recombines TRBV5-1 with TRBJ2-7; D uncertain. Looked up from germline, CDR1 is SGHRS and CDR2 is YFSETQ. The V end was cut by 0 bases, the J end by 6 bases, with 7 bases between. This CDR3 is 12 amino acids long. CDR3 sequence reads: CASSLGSREQYF. Written as DNA, the CDR3 is TGCGCCAGCAGCTTGGGGAGTCGCGAGCAGTACTTC.

The rearrangement links TRBV27 to TRBJ1-1; 11 bases map to TRBD1. This CDR3 spans 16 amino acids. The ends lost 6 bases at V and 4 bases at J; junction bases unmatched: 10. Looked up from germline, CDR1 is MNHEY and CDR2 is SMNVEV (reference sequence). CDR3 loop: CASRLSTGTGGTEAFF. The CDR3, as DNA: TGTGCCAGCAGACTATCTACCGGGACAGGGGGCACTGAAGCTTTCTTT.

The J gene is TRBJ2-1, the V gene TRBV29-1, with 8 nucleotides matching TRBD2. Germline-derived CDR1 and CDR2 are SQVTM and ANQGSEA. Unmatched junction bases numbered 6, after V lost 5 bases and J lost 9 bases. The CDR3 extends over 12 amino acids. The CDR3 DNA sequence: TGCAGCGTTCCGGGAGGGCCGAGTGAGCAGTTCTTC. Translated, it gives CSVPGGPSEQFF.

The rearrangement links TRBV5-1 to TRBJ2-3; TRBD2 aligns across 11 bases. The germline gives CDR1 SGHRS, CDR2 YFSETQ. With 0 bases clipped from V and 2 bases from J, the junction kept 11 bases outside the gene matches. This CDR3 region has 19 residues. The CDR3 sequence: CASSLEGGTSGFFTDTQYF. The CDR3 nucleotides read TGCGCCAGCAGCTTGGAAGGCGGGACTAGCGGTTTTTTCACAGATACGCAGTATTTT. Combining the CDR3 with reference TRBV5-1 and TRBJ2-3 gives the whole variable domain KAGVTQTPRYLIKTRGQQVTLSCSPISGHRSVSWYQQTPGQGLQFLFEYFSETQRNKGNFPGRFSGRQFSNSRSEMNVSTLELGDSALYLCASSLEGGTSGFFTDTQYFGPGTRLTVL.

This sequence joins TRBV10-1 and TRBJ2-5; 8 nucleotides line up with TRBD2. CDR1 WNHNN and CDR2 SYGVQD come from the germline V gene (reference sequence). After removal of 7 bases from V and 3 bases from J, the junction contained 7 bases not matched to a gene. The CDR3 runs to 14 residues. The CDR3 DNA is TGCGCCAGCACGACCGGGACTAGAGAAGAGACCCAGTACTTC. As protein: CASTTGTREETQYF.

The gene calls are TRBV9 and TRBJ2-3, with TRBD2 identical over 14 bases. Germline V gene lookup returns CDR1 SGDLS and CDR2 YYNGEE. With V trimmed by 0 bases and J by 3 bases, 6 bases remained unmatched. The CDR3 runs 18 residues. CDR3 in amino acids: CASSVGTSGRWRTDTQYF. The CDR3 DNA reads TGTGCCAGCAGCGTAGGGACTAGCGGGAGGTGGAGGACAGATACGCAGTATTTT. The whole variable domain, filled in from reference TRBV9 and TRBJ2-3, reads DSGVTQTPKHLITATGQRVTLRCSPRSGDLSVYWYQQSLDQGLQFLIQYYNGEERAKGNILERFSAQQFPDLHSELNLSSLELGDSALYFCASSVGTSGRWRTDTQYFGPGTRLTVL.

The chain combines TRBV11-2 with TRBJ2-5, with D hard to call. Germline CDR1 reads SGHAT; CDR2 reads FQNNGV. CDR3 length equals 13 residues. V lost 1 base and J lost 3, with 6 bases in between. The CDR3 spells CASSLGREETQYF. CDR3 in DNA: TGTGCCAGCAGCTTAGGTCGGGAAGAGACCCAGTACTTC.

J is TRBJ1-4 and V is TRBV7-8; 8 bases agree with TRBD1. CDR3 length: 17 amino acids. J was trimmed by 1 base and V by 6 bases; bases with no gene match: 10. CDR1 SGHVS and CDR2 FQNEAQ come from the germline V gene. In DNA form, the CDR3 reads TGTGCCAGCAGTCGACAGGGGTTGGAACTAACTAATGAAAAACTGTTTTTT. Its translation is CASSRQGLELTNEKLFF.

The CDR3 DNA follows: TGTGCCACCAGCAGAGGCCGGGGGGAGTCCTACGAGCAGTACTTC. Residues: CATSRGRGESYEQYF. The V call is TRBV15, the J call TRBJ2-7; 7 positions agree with TRBD2. The germline CDR1 and CDR2 sequences are LNHNV and YYDKDF (reference sequence). The V gene end was trimmed by 1 base and the J gene end by 1 base; junction bases not matched to a gene: 4. The CDR3 length is 15 residues.